One TCR beta chain is described in this entry. The antigen it recognizes is unknown. No clone much larger than this one lies a single base away; base qualities are absent. The sample is drawn from a study of Ad26.COV2.S vaccination and SARS-CoV-2 variants (TCRdb year 2021). As for the study more broadly: Vaccine-arm donors were drawn from COV1001, a multicentre, randomized, double-blind, placebo-controlled phase I-IIa trial of Ad26.COV2.S in healthy adults. Ad26.COV2.S was administered intramuscularly at a dose of 5x10^10 or 1x10^11 viral particles, either as one shot or as two shots given 56 days apart. The specificity and breadth of SARS-CoV-2-reactive T cell receptors after Ad26.COV2.S vaccination were assessed by TCRbeta repertoire sequencing. The TCR-sequenced set comprised approximately 32 samples: some 20 Ad26.COV2.S vaccine recipients, 5 placebo recipients and 8 SARS-CoV-2 convalescent individuals. Participants in the trial were split at random into five groups of five each, receiving low-dose or high-dose Ad26.COV2.S once or twice, or else placebo on both occasions. Blinding of investigators to trial group allocation was maintained during experiments and outcome assessment.

The immunoSEQ Assay was the method used to sequence TCRbeta CDR3 regions. After extraction, genomic DNA underwent amplification by bias-controlled multiplex PCR, followed by high-throughput sequencing. In the paper's pipeline: To quantify the absolute abundance of every unique TCRbeta CDR3 region, sequences were collapsed and filtered. Usable DNA was measured by amplifying reference genes present in all nucleated cells, and TCRbeta template counts were normalized to that usable DNA to estimate T cell fraction. Repertoire TCRs were annotated as SARS-CoV-2-specific when V gene, CDR3 amino acid sequence and J gene were exactly matched to a known reactive TCR set. The reference SARS-CoV-2 TCR set came from MIRA and was filtered for enrichment in COVID-19-positive ImmuneCODE repertoires, removing public or cross-reactive TCRs. Based on the MIRA antigens, annotated TCRs were further analysed at the level of specific ORF or position within ORF. Breadth was defined as the number of annotated unique rearrangements divided by the total number of unique productive rearrangements, and depth was defined as the summed frequency of the annotated unique rearrangements. Two-sided Wilcoxon rank-sum tests were applied when comparing TCR breadth between groups. Entries here come from immuneACCESS through TCRdb and include only in-frame sequences with V and J called. Some clones fail to appear in such tables; in the studies checked, an unresolved V gene covers under half of the shortfall, and the cause of the remainder is unknown. The V and J calls and clone size are taken from that table; D and trimming were inferred from the DNA. The sample profile shows 300,000 to 500,000 clones; about 88% of them were found once. Approximately 3.7% of the sample lies in the top ten.

Here is what the overall study found, with its caveats: Spike-specific TCR breadth was higher in Ad26.COV2.S recipients than in placebo recipients (P = 0.0014). Substantial breadth of spike-specific CD8+ and CD4+ T cell responses was reported after vaccination. The authors noted that the TCR breadth and depth analyses may have underestimated total T cell responses. Comparable non-spike TCR breadth was observed between vaccine and placebo recipients, consistent with only spike being contained in the vaccine. Comparing responses between vaccine doses or regimens was not something the study was powered to do.

The germline V gene (reference sequence) supplies CDR1 GTSNPN and CDR2 SVGIG. V drops 0 bases and J drops 10 bases, leaving 12 bases in between. From its cysteine to its phenylalanine, the CDR3 spans 12 amino acids. CDR3 DNA only is kept here, 36 bases in frame from base 1. The treatment or condition label, read with the paper, signifies: 15 to 20 received Ad26.COV2.S at low or high dose, single or two shots; roughly five received placebo; per-sample allocation not given. For vaccine and placebo recipients, repertoires were sequenced using samples collected on day 63 after the first injection. Cohort 1b enrolled 20 to 30 adults aged 18-55 years at a single site in Boston, USA, between 29 July and 7 August 2020. Ad26.COV2.S was a replication-incompetent adenovirus type 26 vector that expressed a prefusion-stabilized SARS-CoV-2 spike protein derived from the original Wuhan strain.

Sequenced material: peripheral blood, taken in a trial of Ad26.COV2.S vaccine versus placebo. The source is a person aged 18-65 years who received the Ad26.COV2.S COVID-19 vaccine or a placebo. Recombination joined TRBV30 with TRBJ1-1; TRBD1 is a possible D gene, resting on 5 matching bases. The CDR3 sequence is CAWSVQGVGAFF. The nucleotide sequence is given as TGTGCCTGGAGTGTCCAGGGTGTCGGAGCTTTCTTT.